The next 2 T cell receptor beta chains were all read from a single sample in a study of early T cells in non-severe SARS-CoV-2 infection. TCRdb reprocessed the 5' RACE reads with MiXCR, giving one entry per CDR3 protein. The data hold 25,000 to 30,000 distinct CDR3 sequences, with roughly 4% observed a single time. Sequencing used whole blood. The receptors here all came from an adult who was a healthcare worker with PCR-confirmed SARS-CoV-2 infection or an uninfected control (not recorded which).

Ten or more counts support this clonotype. The chain carries TRBV29-1 and TRBJ2-3; weak D call: TRBD1 (6 bases). The CDR3 length is 13 residues. Looked up from germline, CDR1 is SQVTM and CDR2 is ANQGSEA. The V end was cut by 3 bases, the J end by 8 bases, with 15 bases between. In DNA form, the CDR3 reads TGCAGCGTTGAGTATCAGGGGCTAGGTACGCAGTATTTT. Protein: CSVEYQGLGTQYF.

This clonotype was counted at least ten times. This rearrangement joins TRBV7-6 to TRBJ2-2, with D hard to call. V was trimmed by 4 bases and J by 4 bases, leaving 13 bases between them. The CDR3 loop spans 15 amino acids. Germline CDR1 and CDR2: SGHVS and FNYEAQ. The CDR3 region is CASSSPTRSTGELFF. The DNA for the CDR3 is TGTGCCAGCAGCTCCCCGACTCGTAGCACCGGGGAGCTGTTTTTT.